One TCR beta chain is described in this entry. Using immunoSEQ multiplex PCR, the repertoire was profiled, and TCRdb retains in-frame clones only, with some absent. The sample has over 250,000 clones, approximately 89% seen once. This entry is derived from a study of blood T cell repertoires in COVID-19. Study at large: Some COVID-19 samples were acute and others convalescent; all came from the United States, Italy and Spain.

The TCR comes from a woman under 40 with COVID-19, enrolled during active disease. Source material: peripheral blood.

This CDR3 is CAWSVRSGMGNEQFF. CDR3 DNA sequence: TGTGCCTGGAGTGTACGTAGCGGAATGGGCAATGAGCAGTTCTTC. The chain employs TRBV30 and TRBJ2-1; D possibly corresponds to TRBD2 (6 bases). Trimming took off 0 bases at V and 6 bases at J, with 15 bases between the two ends. The CDR3 totals 15 residues. From germline, CDR1 is GTSNPN and CDR2 SVGIG (reference sequence).